A selection of T cell receptor beta chains follows, all from one sample in a study of cytomegalovirus exposure and HLA in healthy donors. Method: immunoSEQ multiplex PCR; TCRdb's copy keeps in-frame clones and lacks some. The sample lists about 110,000 clones, about 70% occurring once. The sequenced sample was PBMCs. All receptors derive from a man aged 25-45 years in good health and CMV-seropositive. The CDR3 runs from the conserved cysteine through the conserved F or W. The order of the fields is J gene, D gene, clone size, V gene, CDR3 length, CDR3 protein, CDR3 DNA. A D gene is named only where the DNA matches it firmly. The listing skips clone size in some rows; elsewhere it reads once, few, many or a size class.

TRBJ2-5,TRBD2,few,TRBV5-1,16,CASSYGPSGGAETQYF,TGCGCCAGCAGCTATGGCCCTAGCGGGGGGGCCGAGACCCAGTACTTC
TRBJ1-5,NA,NA,TRBV30,14,CAWSVPGSNQPQHF,TGTGCCTGGAGTGTACCAGGCAGCAATCAGCCCCAGCATTTT
TRBJ1-5,NA,NA,TRBV28,14,CASRPTGFNQPQHF,TGTGCCAGCAGGCCTACAGGATTCAATCAGCCCCAGCATTTT
TRBJ1-1,NA,NA,TRBV18,14,CASSFGQLNTEAFF,TGTGCCAGCTCATTCGGACAGTTGAACACTGAAGCTTTCTTT
TRBJ2-3,NA,once,TRBV14,14,CASSQAWATDTQYF,TGTGCCAGCAGCCAAGCATGGGCCACAGATACGCAGTATTTT
TRBJ2-3,NA,NA,TRBV5-1,16,CASSLGGLTSTDTQYF,TGCGCCAGCAGCTTGGGGGGCCTCACTAGCACAGATACGCAGTATTTT
TRBJ2-7,TRBD1,NA,TRBV4-1,17,CASSQGGWRTGGYEQYF,TGCGCCAGCAGCCAAGGAGGGTGGAGGACAGGGGGCTACGAGCAGTACTTC
TRBJ2-3,TRBD1,NA,TRBV30,12,CAWWTGGDTQYF,TGTGCCTGGTGGACAGGGGGAGATACGCAGTATTTT
TRBJ1-3,TRBD1,NA,TRBV9,16,CASSPDRGPSGNTIYF,TGTGCCAGCAGCCCAGACAGGGGACCGTCTGGAAACACCATATATTTT
TRBJ1-1,NA,NA,TRBV4-3,15,CASSPSEWEGAEAFF,TGCGCCAGCAGCCCTTCCGAATGGGAGGGCGCTGAAGCTTTCTTT
TRBJ1-2,NA,NA,TRBV5-4,13,CASSLAQNYGYTF,TGTGCCAGCAGCTTGGCCCAAAATTATGGCTACACCTTC
TRBJ2-7,NA,NA,TRBV27,11,CASSFGGEQYF,TGTGCCAGCAGTTTTGGGGGGGAGCAGTACTTC
TRBJ1-3,TRBD1,NA,TRBV28,16,CASSSPNDRVGNTIYF,TGTGCCAGCAGTTCCCCCAACGACAGGGTCGGAAACACCATATATTTT
TRBJ2-7,TRBD1,NA,TRBV27,11,CATTQGVEQYF,TGTGCCACCACCCAGGGGGTGGAGCAGTACTTC
TRBJ1-6,NA,NA,TRBV29-1,13,CSARSGGDSPLHF,TGCAGCGCCCGGTCTGGGGGGGATTCACCCCTCCACTTT
TRBJ2-1,TRBD2,NA,TRBV7-3,16,CASSLDGLAGGNEQFF,TGTGCCAGCAGCTTAGATGGGCTAGCGGGGGGAAATGAGCAGTTCTTC
TRBJ1-2,NA,NA,TRBV2,14,CASSATGTPHGYTF,TGTGCCAGCAGTGCGACCGGGACACCCCATGGCTACACCTTC
TRBJ2-7,TRBD1,NA,TRBV6-1,14,CASSAGQENYEQYF,TGTGCCAGCAGCGCGGGACAGGAGAACTACGAGCAGTACTTC
TRBJ1-2,NA,NA,TRBV6-5,15,CASSSSSVGGYGYTF,TGTGCCAGCAGTTCCTCCTCCGTGGGGGGCTATGGCTACACCTTC
TRBJ1-2,NA,NA,TRBV29-1,13,CSVELPGNYGYTF,TGCAGCGTTGAATTACCAGGCAACTATGGCTACACCTTC
TRBJ1-1,TRBD1,NA,TRBV28,16,CASRGGTGFMNTEAFF,TGTGCCAGCAGGGGAGGGACAGGCTTCATGAACACTGAAGCTTTCTTT
TRBJ1-1,TRBD1,NA,TRBV18,14,CASSTGQGITEAFF,TGTGCCAGCTCAACGGGACAGGGGATCACTGAAGCTTTCTTT